This TCR beta chain was found in a study of T-cell reconstitution after alpha-beta-depleted transplantation in children. TCRbeta library construction was performed incorporating unique molecular identifiers. TCRdb passed the PCR reads through MiXCR, listing each CDR3 protein once. Here the sample spans about 610,000 distinct CDR3 sequences, 10% to 13% being singletons. Germline V CDR1 and CDR2: DFQATT, SNEGSKA (reference sequence). The V and J ends lost 6 bases and 9 bases, in that order; junction bases with no gene match: 19. This CDR3 is built from 16 residues. The sequence derives from a human donor who donated a stem cell graft to a child with acute myeloid leukemia. This sample comprised PBMCs from the stem cell graft donor, obtained from the stem cell graft. The V gene is TRBV20-1, the J gene TRBJ2-1, with 8 nucleotides matching TRBD2. CDR3 nucleotides: TGCAGTGCCTCGACGAGGGCGAGCGGGAGTCGGGGTGAGCAGTTCTTC. Translation gives CSASTRASGSRGEQFF.